What follows describes a single TCR beta chain. Its target is not known. This sample stems from a study of blood T cells in healthy people across ages. Germline CDR1 SGDLS, CDR2 YYNGEE. The CDR3 has 15 residues. V lost 3 bases to trimming and J lost 4 bases; unmatched junction nucleotides: 5. It was with a sample-barcoded 5' primer and a J-beta primer mix that a second PCR of roughly 6 to 11 cycles was run. TCRdb reprocessed the 5' RACE reads with MiXCR, giving one entry per CDR3 protein. This sample has approximately 810,000 distinct CDR3 sequences, with 35% to 40% found just once. The study, taken as a whole, reports: When set beside aged donors, long-lived donors presented more naive CD4+ cells and higher diversity.

The chain recombines TRBV9 with TRBJ2-1; 9 nucleotides line up with TRBD2. The TCR sequence derives from a man younger than 35 in good health. What was sequenced was blood. CDR3 DNA: TGTGCCAGCAGCGCTAGCGGGGCGGATTACAATGAGCAGTTCTTC. This encodes CASSASGADYNEQFF.